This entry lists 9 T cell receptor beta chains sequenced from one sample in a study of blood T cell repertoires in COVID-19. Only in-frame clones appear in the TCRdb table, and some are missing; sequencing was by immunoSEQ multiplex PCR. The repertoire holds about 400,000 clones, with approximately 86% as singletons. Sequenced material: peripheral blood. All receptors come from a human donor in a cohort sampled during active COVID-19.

For the CDR3, the DNA is TGCAGTGCCACAGGGGCAGAGACCCAGTACTTC. Its protein is CSATGAETQYF. The chain uses TRBV20-1 and TRBJ2-5; 7 bases are a match to TRBD1. Germline CDR1 reads DFQATT; CDR2 reads SNEGSKA (reference sequence). After removal of 6 bases from V and 4 bases from J, the junction contained 2 bases not matched to a gene. This CDR3 has 11 residues.

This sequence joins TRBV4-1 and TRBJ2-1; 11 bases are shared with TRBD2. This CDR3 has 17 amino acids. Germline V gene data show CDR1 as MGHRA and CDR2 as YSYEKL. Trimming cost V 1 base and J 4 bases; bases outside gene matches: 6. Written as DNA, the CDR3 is TGCGCCAGCAGCCAAGTTTTAGCGGGGGGGGTATACAATGAGCAGTTCTTC. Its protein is CASSQVLAGGVYNEQFF.

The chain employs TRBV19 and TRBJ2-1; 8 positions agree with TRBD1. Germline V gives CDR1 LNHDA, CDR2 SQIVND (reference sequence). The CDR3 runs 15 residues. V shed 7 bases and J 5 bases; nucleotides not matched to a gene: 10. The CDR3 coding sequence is TGTGCCAGTAAAATCCGAGACAGGGGTCACAATGAGCAGTTCTTC. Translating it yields CASKIRDRGHNEQFF. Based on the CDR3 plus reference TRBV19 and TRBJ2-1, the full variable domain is DGGITQSPKYLFRKEGQNVTLSCEQNLNHDAMYWYRQDPGQGLRLIYYSQIVNDFQKGDIAEGYSVSREKKESFPLTVTSAQKNPTAFYLCASKIRDRGHNEQFFGPGTRLTVL.

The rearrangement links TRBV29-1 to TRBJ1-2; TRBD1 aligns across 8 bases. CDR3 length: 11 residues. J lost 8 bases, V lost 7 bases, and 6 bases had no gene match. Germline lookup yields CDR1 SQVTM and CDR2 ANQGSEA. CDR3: CSGLQGEGYTF. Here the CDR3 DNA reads TGCAGCGGCCTACAGGGGGAAGGCTACACCTTC.

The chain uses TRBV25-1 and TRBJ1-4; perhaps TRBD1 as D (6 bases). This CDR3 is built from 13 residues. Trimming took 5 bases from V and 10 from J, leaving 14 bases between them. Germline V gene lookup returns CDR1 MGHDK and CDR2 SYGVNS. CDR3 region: CASSINRDGKLFF. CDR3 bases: TGTGCCAGCAGTATTAACAGGGATGGAAAACTGTTTTTT. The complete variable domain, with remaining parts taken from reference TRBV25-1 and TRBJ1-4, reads EADIYQTPRYLVIGTGKKITLECSQTMGHDKMYWYQQDPGMELHLIHYSYGVNSTEKGDLSSESTVSRIRTEHFPLTLESARPSHTSQYLCASSINRDGKLFFGSGTQLSVL.

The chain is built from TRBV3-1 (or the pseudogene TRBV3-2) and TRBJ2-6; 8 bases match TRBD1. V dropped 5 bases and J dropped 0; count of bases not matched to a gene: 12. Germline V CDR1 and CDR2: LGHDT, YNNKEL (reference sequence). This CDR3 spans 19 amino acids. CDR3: CASSLRPGGAPSGANVLTF. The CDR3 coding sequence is TGTGCCAGCAGCTTACGACCAGGGGGCGCCCCCTCTGGGGCCAACGTCCTGACTTTC.

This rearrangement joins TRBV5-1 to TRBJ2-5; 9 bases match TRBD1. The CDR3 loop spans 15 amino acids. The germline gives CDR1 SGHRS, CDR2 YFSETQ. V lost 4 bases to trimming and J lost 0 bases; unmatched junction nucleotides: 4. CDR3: CASSPRDRDQETQYF. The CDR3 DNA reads TGCGCCAGCAGCCCCCGGGACAGGGACCAAGAGACCCAGTACTTC.

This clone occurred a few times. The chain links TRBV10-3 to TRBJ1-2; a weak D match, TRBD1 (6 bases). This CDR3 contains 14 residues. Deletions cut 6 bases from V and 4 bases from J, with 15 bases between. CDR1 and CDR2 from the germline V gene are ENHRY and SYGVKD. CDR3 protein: CAISYGQSGYGYTF. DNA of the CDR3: TGTGCCATCAGCTACGGACAGTCTGGCTATGGCTACACCTTC.

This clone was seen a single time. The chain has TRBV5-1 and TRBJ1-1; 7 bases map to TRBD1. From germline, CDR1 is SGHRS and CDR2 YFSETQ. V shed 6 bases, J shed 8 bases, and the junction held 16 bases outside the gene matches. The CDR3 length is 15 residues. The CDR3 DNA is TGCGCCAGCAACAAGCATACAGGGGAAGGAAGCGAAGCTTTCTTT. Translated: CASNKHTGEGSEAFF. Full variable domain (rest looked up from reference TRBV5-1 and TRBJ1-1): KAGVTQTPRYLIKTRGQQVTLSCSPISGHRSVSWYQQTPGQGLQFLFEYFSETQRNKGNFPGRFSGRQFSNSRSEMNVSTLELGDSALYLCASNKHTGEGSEAFFGQGTRLTVV.